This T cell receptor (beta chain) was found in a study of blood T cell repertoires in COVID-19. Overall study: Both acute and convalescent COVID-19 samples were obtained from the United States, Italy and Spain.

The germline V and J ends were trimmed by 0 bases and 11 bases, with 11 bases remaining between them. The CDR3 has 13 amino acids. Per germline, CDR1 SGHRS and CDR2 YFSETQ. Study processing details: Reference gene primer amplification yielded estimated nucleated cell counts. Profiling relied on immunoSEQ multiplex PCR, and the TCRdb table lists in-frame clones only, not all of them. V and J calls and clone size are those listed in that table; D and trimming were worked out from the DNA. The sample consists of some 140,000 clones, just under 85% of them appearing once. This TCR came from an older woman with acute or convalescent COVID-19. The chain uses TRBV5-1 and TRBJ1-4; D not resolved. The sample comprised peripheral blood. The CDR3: CASSLALEGKLFF. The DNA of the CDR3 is TGCGCCAGCAGCTTGGCCTTAGAGGGTAAACTGTTTTTT.